The T cell receptor beta chain under discussion was sequenced for a study of T cell responses to AZD1222 COVID-19 vaccine. Study background: Second-dose schedules of about 4 or about 12 weeks were combined. General study results and limits: It should be noted that donors were predominantly white British and more often female, and clonal diversity was possibly underestimated.

Sequenced by immunoSEQ multiplex PCR; TCRdb stores in-frame clones only, minus some. The sample shows about 150,000 clones, around 89% of them seen only once. As for this clone: Antigen specificity is unknown.

Germline V gene data show CDR1 as ENHRY and CDR2 as SYGVKD. Trimming removed 6 bases at V and 3 bases at J, with 9 bases between. The CDR3 runs 13 residues. The source was peripheral blood, collected on day 0 of AZD1222 vaccination. The receptor was isolated from an adult in good health. V gene TRBV10-3 combines with J gene TRBJ1-5, with a tentative D call TRBD1 (6 bases). CDR3 nucleotides: TGTGCCATCAGGCAGGGGCTCAATCAGCCCCAGCATTTT. The encoded protein is CAIRQGLNQPQHF.